One sample yielded the 21 T cell receptor beta chains listed below, sequenced in a study of blood T cell repertoires in COVID-19. Here immunoSEQ multiplex PCR was the method, and the copy in TCRdb shows in-frame clones only, minus some. The repertoire includes roughly 53,000 clones, roughly 80% of them detected once, and over 2% sits in the top ten. Sample: peripheral blood. These receptors were taken from a man between 50 and 59 years old with acute or convalescent COVID-19.

J is TRBJ1-3 and V is TRBV19; 8 bases line up with TRBD1. Germline CDR1 is LNHDA and CDR2 is SQIVND (reference sequence). V was clipped by 3 bases and J by 0 bases; unmatched bases: 7. The CDR3 extends over 17 amino acids. In nucleotides, the CDR3 is TGTGCCAGTAGTATCGGGACAGGTCCGAGCTCTGGAAACACCATATATTTT. Translation gives CASSIGTGPSSGNTIYF.

V and J are TRBV2 and TRBJ2-2, with 7 bases matching TRBD1. The CDR3 spans 15 residues. Germline CDR1 is SNHLY and CDR2 is FYNNEI. Trimming took 6 bases from V and 0 from J; bases not matched to a gene: 4. CDR3 sequence: CASRVGTANTGELFF. The CDR3 nucleotides read TGTGCCAGCAGGGTAGGGACAGCGAACACCGGGGAGCTGTTTTTT.

The chain links TRBV7-9 to TRBJ2-3; D is possibly TRBD2 (7 bases). The CDR3 spans 15 residues. The germline gives CDR1 SEHNR, CDR2 FQNEAQ (reference sequence). Trimming cost V 5 bases and J 6 bases, with 18 bases left between them. The CDR3 is CASSPTGGVGDTQYF. The CDR3 nucleotides read TGTGCCAGCAGCCCTACGGGGGGCGTAGGGGATACGCAGTATTTT.

This clone was seen once. This chain uses TRBV6-5 with TRBJ1-6; D gene unclear. Deletions cut 6 bases from V and 10 bases from J, with 16 bases between. The CDR3 totals 14 residues. Germline V CDR1 and CDR2: MNHEY, SVGAGI. CDR3 DNA: TGTGCCAGCAGCCTACAGAGATCGGAATCACCCCTCCACTTT. This translates into CASSLQRSESPLHF.

On this clone: One end of the junction does not line up with germline, which may come from a read error. The chain couples TRBV7-7 to TRBJ1-4, with TRBD1 matching over 9 bases. The CDR3 runs to 17 residues. Germline V gene data show CDR1 as SSHAT and CDR2 as FNYEAQ (reference sequence). CDR3 region: CASRPGTGRDDNEKLFF. The CDR3 DNA is TGTGCTAGCAGGCCAGGGACAGGGCGGGATGATAATGAAAAACTGTTTTTT.

The V and J genes are TRBV29-1 and TRBJ1-6; tentatively, D is TRBD1 (6 bases). V was clipped by 5 bases and J by 4 bases, with 15 bases between them. Germline assignment: CDR1 SQVTM and CDR2 ANQGSEA. CDR3 length equals 15 residues. The CDR3 reads CSVFTGSPYNSPLHF. The CDR3 DNA reads as TGCAGCGTTTTTACAGGGTCCCCATATAATTCACCCCTCCACTTT.

The J gene is TRBJ1-4, the V gene TRBV4-1; D unresolved. The V gene's germline CDR1 is MGHRA and CDR2 YSYEKL. This CDR3 comprises 15 residues. V was trimmed by 3 bases and J by 6 bases, leaving 14 bases between them. This chain's CDR3 is CASSQLPGGYEKLFF. The CDR3 DNA follows: TGCGCCAGCAGCCAGTTGCCAGGTGGTTATGAAAAACTGTTTTTT.

V and J are TRBV11-2 and TRBJ2-3; D is undetermined. V lost 2 bases to trimming and J lost 4 bases, with 10 bases between them. From germline, CDR1 is SGHAT and CDR2 FQNNGV. The CDR3 loop spans 14 amino acids. The CDR3: CASSLRSGSDTQYF. DNA for the CDR3: TGTGCCAGCAGCTTAAGGTCGGGTTCAGATACGCAGTATTTT.

CDR3 sequence: CASSSRDNNQPQHF. CDR3 in DNA: TGTGCCAGCAGCTCCCGGGACAATAATCAGCCCCAGCATTTT. The chain has TRBV7-8 and TRBJ1-5; a possible D gene is TRBD1 (6 bases). CDR3 length: 14 amino acids. V was pared by 4 bases and J by 4 bases, with 11 bases between. Germline V gene data show CDR1 as SGHVS and CDR2 as FQNEAQ.

The chain is built from TRBV12-3 or TRBV12-4 and TRBJ2-7; tentative D call: TRBD1 (6 bases). V lost 6 bases to trimming and J lost 4 bases, with 13 bases between them. The CDR3 is 13 residues long. CDR3 in DNA: TGTGCCAGCAGGGAAGGACAGATTTACGAGCAGTACTTC. This codes for CASREGQIYEQYF.

The gene calls are TRBV15 and TRBJ2-6; no definite D call. Trimming stripped 0 bases from V and 4 bases from J, with 10 bases between. Germline V CDR1 and CDR2: LNHNV, YYDKDF (reference sequence). The CDR3 has 16 amino acids. The chain's CDR3 is CATSRDTVTGANVLTF. Written as DNA, the CDR3 is TGTGCCACCAGCAGAGATACAGTGACCGGGGCCAACGTCCTGACTTTC.

V usage is TRBV10-3 and J usage is TRBJ2-1, with 9 bases identical to TRBD2. V trimming: 6 bases; J trimming: 6 bases; junction bases outside the gene matches: 6. This CDR3 has 14 residues. Germline values: CDR1 ENHRY, CDR2 SYGVKD. The CDR3 DNA reads as TGTGCCATCAGGCCTAGCGGGGAAGCCAATGAGCAGTTCTTC. Protein: CAIRPSGEANEQFF.

J is TRBJ2-3 and V is TRBV3-1 (or the pseudogene TRBV3-2), with D possibly being TRBD1 (5 bases). V was pared by 4 bases and J by 3 bases, with 11 bases between. There are 14 residues in the CDR3. Germline CDR1 is LGHDT and CDR2 is YNNKEL (reference sequence). The CDR3 loop is CASSPQVATDTQYF. The CDR3 nucleotides read TGTGCCAGCAGCCCACAGGTGGCGACAGATACGCAGTATTTT.

This clone has just a few counts. V is TRBV10-3 and J is TRBJ1-5; D not resolved. V lost 0 bases and J 4 bases, leaving 10 bases between the germline ends. Germline V gene sequence: CDR1 ENHRY, CDR2 SYGVKD. The CDR3 covers 15 residues. CDR3: CAISESGGGNQPQHF. CDR3 nucleotides: TGTGCCATCAGTGAGTCAGGCGGAGGAAATCAGCCCCAGCATTTT.

This clone has only a few counts. The chain recombines TRBV6-5 with TRBJ1-6, with TRBD1 matching over 7 bases. CDR3 size: 15 residues. Germline V gene data show CDR1 as MNHEY and CDR2 as SVGAGI. With 4 bases clipped from V and 4 bases from J, the junction kept 4 bases outside the gene matches. In DNA, the CDR3 is TGTGCCAGCAGTTCTATACAGGGGTATAATTCACCCCTCCACTTT. It specifies CASSSIQGYNSPLHF.

This chain joins TRBV11-1 and TRBJ1-2; 9 positions agree with TRBD1. CDR3 length equals 13 residues. Losses at the gene ends were 5 bases for V and 6 bases for J; bases not matched to a gene: 4. CDR1 and CDR2 (germline): SGHAT, FQDESV (reference sequence). CDR3 nucleotide sequence: TGTGCCAGCAGCAAACAGGGGGCAGATGGCTACACCTTC. It yields the protein CASSKQGADGYTF.

The chain uses TRBV18 and TRBJ2-7; the D gene is possibly TRBD1 (6 bases). Germline CDR1 and CDR2: KGHSH and LQKENI. This CDR3 comprises 14 residues. V gave up 2 bases and J gave up 2 bases, with 10 bases separating them. CDR3 bases: TGTGCCAGCTCACCAGCCAGGGGAACCTACGAGCAGTACTTC. Protein product: CASSPARGTYEQYF.

The chain is built from TRBV6-1 and TRBJ1-2; 7 bases are a match to TRBD1. Germline CDR1 MNHNS, CDR2 SASEGT. CDR3 size: 13 residues. V shed 5 bases and J 5 bases; nucleotides not matched to a gene: 5. CDR3 in DNA: TGTGCCAGCAGTTTGACAGGGACATATGGCTACACCTTC. This codes for CASSLTGTYGYTF.

The V and J genes are TRBV6-4 and TRBJ1-1; maybe TRBD1 (6 bases). The CDR3 has 16 residues. The V end was cut by 1 base, the J end by 2 bases, with 14 bases between. Germline V CDR1 and CDR2: MRHNA, SNTAGT. The CDR3 loop is CASSDFGGAINTEAFF. The CDR3 DNA is TGTGCCAGCAGTGACTTCGGGGGGGCGATTAACACTGAAGCTTTCTTT.

About this clone: This same CDR3 is encoded by further DNA sequences in the sample. The chain joins TRBV7-9 to TRBJ2-2; 8 nucleotides align to TRBD1. The CDR3 is made up of 14 amino acids. Germline CDR1 and CDR2: SEHNR and FQNEAQ (reference sequence). Unmatched junction bases numbered 3, after V lost 6 bases and J lost 3 bases. In nucleotides, the CDR3 is TGTGCCAGCAGTCCGGACAGGGACACCGGGGAGCTGTTTTTT. It specifies CASSPDRDTGELFF.

The gene calls are TRBV10-2 and TRBJ1-2; 7 bases match TRBD1. V was pared by 5 bases and J by 2 bases, with 8 bases of the junction left unmatched. Germline CDR1 reads WSHSY; CDR2 reads SAAADI. The CDR3 sequence is 15 residues long. The DNA of the CDR3 is TGCGCCAGCAGTCCCACAGGGGCAGGAAACTATGGCTACACCTTC. Translated, it gives CASSPTGAGNYGYTF.